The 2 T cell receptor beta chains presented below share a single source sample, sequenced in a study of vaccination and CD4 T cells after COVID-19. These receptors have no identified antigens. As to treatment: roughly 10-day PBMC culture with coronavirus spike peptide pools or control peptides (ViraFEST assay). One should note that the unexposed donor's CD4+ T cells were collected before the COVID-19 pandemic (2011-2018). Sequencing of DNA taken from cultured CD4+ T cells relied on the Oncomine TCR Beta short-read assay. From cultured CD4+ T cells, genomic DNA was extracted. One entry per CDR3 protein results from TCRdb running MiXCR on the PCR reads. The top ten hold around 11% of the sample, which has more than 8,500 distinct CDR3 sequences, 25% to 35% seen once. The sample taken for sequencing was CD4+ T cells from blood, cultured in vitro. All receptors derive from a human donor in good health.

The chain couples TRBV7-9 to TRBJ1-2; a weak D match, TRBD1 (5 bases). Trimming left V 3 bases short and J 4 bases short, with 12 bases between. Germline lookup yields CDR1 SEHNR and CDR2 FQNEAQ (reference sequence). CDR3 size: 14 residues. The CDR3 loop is CASSLGPGTYGYTF. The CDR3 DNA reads TGTGCCAGCAGCTTGGGTCCAGGGACCTATGGCTACACCTTC.

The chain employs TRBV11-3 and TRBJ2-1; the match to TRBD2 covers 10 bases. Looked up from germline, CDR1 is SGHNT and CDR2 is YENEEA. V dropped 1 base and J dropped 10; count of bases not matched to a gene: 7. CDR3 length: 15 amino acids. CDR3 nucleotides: TGTGCCAGCAGCTTAGCAGGGACTAGCGATATAGAGCAGTTCTTC. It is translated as CASSLAGTSDIEQFF. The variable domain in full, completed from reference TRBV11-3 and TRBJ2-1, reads EAGVVQSPRYKIIEKKQPVAFWCNPISGHNTLYWYLQNLGQGPELLIRYENEEAVDDSQLPKDRFSAERLKGVDSTLKIQPAELGDSAVYLCASSLAGTSDIEQFFGPGTRLTVL.